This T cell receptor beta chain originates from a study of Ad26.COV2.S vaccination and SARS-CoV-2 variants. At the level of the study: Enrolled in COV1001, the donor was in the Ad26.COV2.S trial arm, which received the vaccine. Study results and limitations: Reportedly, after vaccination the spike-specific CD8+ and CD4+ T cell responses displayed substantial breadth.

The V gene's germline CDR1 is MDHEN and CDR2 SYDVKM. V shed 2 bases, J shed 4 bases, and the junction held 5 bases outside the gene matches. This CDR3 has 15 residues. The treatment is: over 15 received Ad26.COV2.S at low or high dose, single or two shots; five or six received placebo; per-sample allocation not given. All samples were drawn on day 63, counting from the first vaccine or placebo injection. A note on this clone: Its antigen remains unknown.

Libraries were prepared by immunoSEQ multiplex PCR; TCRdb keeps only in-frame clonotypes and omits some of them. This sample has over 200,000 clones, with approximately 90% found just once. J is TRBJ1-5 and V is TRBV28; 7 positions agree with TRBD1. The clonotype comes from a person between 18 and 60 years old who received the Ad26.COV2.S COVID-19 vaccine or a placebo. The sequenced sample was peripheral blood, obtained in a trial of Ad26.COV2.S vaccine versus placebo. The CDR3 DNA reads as TGTGCCAGCAGTTTACCGACAGGGCGAAATCAGCCCCAGCATTTT. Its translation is CASSLPTGRNQPQHF.